This T cell receptor beta chain is drawn from a study of T cell repertoires in cytomegalovirus infection. Looking at the study overall: The authors used CMV epitopes that were HLA-C-restricted (recently identified) and HLA-B-restricted (well studied). An indication of both CMV infection and matching HLA type came from public TCR beta signatures.

Study-level findings and limits: HLA-C-restricted, CMV-specific TCR beta clonotypes were dominant ex vivo. Using cumulative public TCR beta family frequency, the authors identified those who carried CMV together with the relevant HLA.

Each CDR3 protein is one row after TCRdb ran MiXCR on the reads. The sample shows approximately 1,000,000 distinct CDR3 sequences, more than 25% of them seen only once. This clonotype has only a few counts. Its cognate antigen is unknown. This TCR derives from a human donor in good health (CMV status not recorded). Some clones in this sample may be carry-over from other donors' samples. This specimen consisted of cultured CD8+ T cells from PBMCs, obtained from culture after CMV antigen stimulation.

The CDR3 region has the DNA TGTGCCAGCAGTTTCGCCGGCCAGACCCAGTACTTC. This gives the protein CASSFAGQTQYF. The chain is built from TRBV6-1 and TRBJ2-5, with D unclear. The germline V gene has CDR1 MNHNS and CDR2 SASEGT. V lost 5 bases, J lost 6 bases, and 10 bases lay in between. The CDR3 contains 12 residues.